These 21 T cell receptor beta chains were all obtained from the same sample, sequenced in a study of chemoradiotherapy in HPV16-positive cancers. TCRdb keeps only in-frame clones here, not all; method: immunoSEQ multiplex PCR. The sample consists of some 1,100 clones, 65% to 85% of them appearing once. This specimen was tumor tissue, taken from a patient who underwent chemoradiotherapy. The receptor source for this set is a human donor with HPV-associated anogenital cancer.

The CDR3 nucleotides read TGCGCCAGCAGTGAGCCCAGCCTGGGGCAGCCCCAGCATTTT. Translated, it gives CASSEPSLGQPQHF. The chain is built from TRBV10-2 and TRBJ1-5, with D unclear. Trimming removed 2 bases at V and 7 bases at J, with 12 bases between. The CDR3 contains 14 residues. Looked up from germline, CDR1 is WSHSY and CDR2 is SAAADI.

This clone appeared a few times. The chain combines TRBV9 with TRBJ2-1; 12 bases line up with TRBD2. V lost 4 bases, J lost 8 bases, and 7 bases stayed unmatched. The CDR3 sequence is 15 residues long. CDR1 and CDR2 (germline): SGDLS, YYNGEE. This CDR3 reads CASSLAGGLVDEQFF. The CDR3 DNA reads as TGTGCCAGCAGCCTAGCGGGGGGGCTTGTGGATGAGCAGTTCTTC.

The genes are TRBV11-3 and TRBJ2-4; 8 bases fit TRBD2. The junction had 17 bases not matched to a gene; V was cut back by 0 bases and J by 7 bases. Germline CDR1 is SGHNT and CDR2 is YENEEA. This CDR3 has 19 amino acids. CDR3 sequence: CASSLDIQGLELEGNIQYF. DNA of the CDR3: TGTGCCAGCAGCTTAGATATTCAGGGACTAGAGTTAGAGGGGAACATTCAGTACTTC.

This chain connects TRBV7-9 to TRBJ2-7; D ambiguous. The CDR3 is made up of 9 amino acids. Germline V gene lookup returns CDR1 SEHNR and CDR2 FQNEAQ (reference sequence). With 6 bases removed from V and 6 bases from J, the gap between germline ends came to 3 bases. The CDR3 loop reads CASRGEQYF. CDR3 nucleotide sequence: TGTGCCAGCAGGGGCGAGCAGTACTTC.

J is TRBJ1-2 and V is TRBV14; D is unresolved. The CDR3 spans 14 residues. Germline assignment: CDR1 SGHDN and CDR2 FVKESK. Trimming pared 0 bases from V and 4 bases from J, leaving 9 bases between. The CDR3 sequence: CASSQDYNSYGYTF. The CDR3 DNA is TGTGCCAGCAGCCAAGATTATAACAGCTATGGCTACACCTTC.

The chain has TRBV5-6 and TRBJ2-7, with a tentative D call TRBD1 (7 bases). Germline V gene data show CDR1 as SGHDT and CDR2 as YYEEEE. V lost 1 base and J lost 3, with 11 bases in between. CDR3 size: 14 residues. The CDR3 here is CASSLRQGGYEQYF. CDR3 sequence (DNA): TGTGCCAGCAGCTTGCGGCAGGGGGGCTACGAGCAGTACTTC.

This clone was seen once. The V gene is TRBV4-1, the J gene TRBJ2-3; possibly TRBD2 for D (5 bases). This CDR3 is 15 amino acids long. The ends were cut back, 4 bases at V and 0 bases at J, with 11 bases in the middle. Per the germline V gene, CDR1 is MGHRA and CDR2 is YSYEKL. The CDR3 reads CASSLRLPSTDTQYF. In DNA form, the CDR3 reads TGCGCCAGCAGCCTTCGACTACCTAGCACAGATACGCAGTATTTT.

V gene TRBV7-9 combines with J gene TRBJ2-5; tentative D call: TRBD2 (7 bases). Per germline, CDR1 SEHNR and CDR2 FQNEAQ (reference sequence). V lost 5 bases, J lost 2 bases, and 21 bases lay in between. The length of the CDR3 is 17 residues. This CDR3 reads CASSPPPGGPMQETQYF. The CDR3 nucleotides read TGTGCCAGCAGCCCACCGCCGGGGGGCCCAATGCAAGAGACCCAGTACTTC.

This chain's CDR3 is CAWSLGSYNEQFF. As DNA, the CDR3 is TGTGCCTGGAGTCTCGGGTCTTACAATGAGCAGTTCTTC. V and J are TRBV30 and TRBJ2-1, with D unclear. The V gene lost 2 bases and the J gene lost 4 bases, with 9 bases spanning the gap. Germline assignment: CDR1 GTSNPN and CDR2 SVGIG (reference sequence). The CDR3 has 13 residues.

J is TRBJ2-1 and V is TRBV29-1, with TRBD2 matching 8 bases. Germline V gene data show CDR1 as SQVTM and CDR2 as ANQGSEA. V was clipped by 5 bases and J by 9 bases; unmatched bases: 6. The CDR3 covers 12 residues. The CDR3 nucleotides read TGCAGCGTTCGTAAGGCGGGGGGTGAGCAGTTCTTC. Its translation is CSVRKAGGEQFF.

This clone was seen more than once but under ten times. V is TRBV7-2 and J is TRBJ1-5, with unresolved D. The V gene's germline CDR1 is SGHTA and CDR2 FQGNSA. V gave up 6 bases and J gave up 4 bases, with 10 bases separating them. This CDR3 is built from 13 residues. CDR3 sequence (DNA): TGTGCCAGCAGTACGGACGTAAATCAGCCCCAGCATTTT. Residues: CASSTDVNQPQHF.

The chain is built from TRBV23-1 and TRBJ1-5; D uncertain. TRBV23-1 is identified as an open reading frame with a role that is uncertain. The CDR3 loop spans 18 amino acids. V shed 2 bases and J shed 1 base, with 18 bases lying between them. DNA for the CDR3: TGCGCCAGCAGTCAACCTCCAGGTAAAGCGGGAAGCAATCAGCCCCAGCATTTT. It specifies CASSQPPGKAGSNQPQHF.

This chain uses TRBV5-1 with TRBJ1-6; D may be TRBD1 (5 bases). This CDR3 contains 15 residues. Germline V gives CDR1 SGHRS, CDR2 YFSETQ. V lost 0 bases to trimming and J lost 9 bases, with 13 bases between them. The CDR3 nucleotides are TGCGCCAGCAGCTTGGGAGGGGAGCAGAGTTCACCCCTCCACTTT. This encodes CASSLGGEQSSPLHF. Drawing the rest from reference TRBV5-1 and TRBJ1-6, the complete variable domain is KAGVTQTPRYLIKTRGQQVTLSCSPISGHRSVSWYQQTPGQGLQFLFEYFSETQRNKGNFPGRFSGRQFSNSRSEMNVSTLELGDSALYLCASSLGGEQSSPLHFGNGTRLTVT.

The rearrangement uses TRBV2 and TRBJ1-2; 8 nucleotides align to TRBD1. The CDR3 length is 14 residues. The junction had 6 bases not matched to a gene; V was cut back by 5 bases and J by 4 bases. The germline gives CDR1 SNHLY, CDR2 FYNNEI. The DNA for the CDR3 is TGTGCCAGCAGTCAAGGACAGGGTCTCTATGGCTACACCTTC. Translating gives CASSQGQGLYGYTF.

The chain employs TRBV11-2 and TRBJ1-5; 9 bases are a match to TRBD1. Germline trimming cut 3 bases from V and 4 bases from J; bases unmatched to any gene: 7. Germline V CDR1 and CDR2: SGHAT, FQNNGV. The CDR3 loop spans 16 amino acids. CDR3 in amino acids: CASSFYRDRDNQPQHF. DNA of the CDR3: TGTGCCAGCAGCTTTTACCGGGACAGGGATAATCAGCCCCAGCATTTT.

The CDR3 nucleotides read TGTGCCAGCAGCTTAGGGGCGCGGGGGGTGGATGGCTACACCTTC. As protein: CASSLGARGVDGYTF. The chain links TRBV7-2 to TRBJ1-2; TRBD1 might be the D (5 bases). CDR3 size: 15 residues. Germline loops: CDR1 SGHTA, CDR2 FQGNSA. Trimming removed 1 base from V and 6 bases from J, with 15 bases in between.

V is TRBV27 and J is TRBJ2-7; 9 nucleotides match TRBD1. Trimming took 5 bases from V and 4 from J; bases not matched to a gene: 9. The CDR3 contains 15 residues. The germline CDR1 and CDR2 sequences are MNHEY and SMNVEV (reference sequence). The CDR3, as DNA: TGTGCCAGCAGTCCAGACAGGGGGGACAATTACGAGCAGTACGTC. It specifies CASSPDRGDNYEQYV.

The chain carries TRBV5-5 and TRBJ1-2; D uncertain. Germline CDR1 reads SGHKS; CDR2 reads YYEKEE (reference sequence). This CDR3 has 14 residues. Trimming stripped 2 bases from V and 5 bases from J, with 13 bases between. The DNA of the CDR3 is TGTGCCAGCAGCTTAGGTTCGACACCTTATGGCTACACCTTC. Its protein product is CASSLGSTPYGYTF.

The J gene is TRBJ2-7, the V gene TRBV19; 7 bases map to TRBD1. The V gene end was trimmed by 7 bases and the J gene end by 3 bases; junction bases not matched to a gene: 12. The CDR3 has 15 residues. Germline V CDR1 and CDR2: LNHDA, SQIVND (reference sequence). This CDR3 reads CASTPRVGGSYEQYF. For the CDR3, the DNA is TGTGCCAGTACCCCTCGGGTAGGGGGCAGCTACGAGCAGTACTTC.

CDR3 in DNA: TGTGCCAGCAGCGTGGGACTAGCGGGAGCTAATGGGGCCCAGTACTTC. It encodes CASSVGLAGANGAQYF. The rearrangement uses TRBV9 and TRBJ2-5; 14 nucleotides line up with TRBD2. V lost 2 bases to trimming and J lost 9 bases; unmatched junction nucleotides: 9. The CDR3 spans 16 residues. CDR1 SGDLS and CDR2 YYNGEE come from the germline V gene.

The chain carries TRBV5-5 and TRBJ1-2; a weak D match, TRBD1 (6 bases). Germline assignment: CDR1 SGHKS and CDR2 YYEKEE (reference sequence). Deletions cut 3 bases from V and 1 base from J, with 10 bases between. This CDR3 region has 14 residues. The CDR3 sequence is CASSSGTYNYGYTF. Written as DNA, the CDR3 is TGTGCCAGCAGCTCGGGGACATATAACTATGGCTACACCTTC.